These 8 T cell receptor beta chains originate from one sample sequenced in a study of blood T cell repertoires in COVID-19. Profiled with immunoSEQ multiplex PCR; TCRdb holds only in-frame clones, not every one. The data hold some 180,000 clones, with around four fifths observed a single time. Sequenced sample: peripheral blood. The receptors shown here come from a woman at least 80 years old with COVID-19, enrolled during active disease.

This clone occurred a few times. V usage is TRBV2 and J usage is TRBJ2-2; TRBD2 aligns across 10 bases. The junction had 7 bases not matched to a gene; V was cut back by 6 bases and J by 6 bases. Germline values: CDR1 SNHLY, CDR2 FYNNEI. This CDR3 contains 15 residues. The CDR3 loop reads CASRASGSSPGELFF. In DNA form, the CDR3 reads TGTGCCAGCAGAGCTAGCGGGAGTTCCCCCGGGGAGCTGTTTTTT.

This clone is a singleton in its sample. The gene calls are TRBV2 and TRBJ2-3; TRBD2 matches at 12 bases. CDR1 SNHLY and CDR2 FYNNEI come from the germline V gene. J lost 4 bases, V lost 5 bases, and 4 bases had no gene match. This CDR3 is built from 15 residues. The CDR3 region has the DNA TGTGCCAGCAGTAGGACTAGCGGGATTGCAGATACGCAGTATTTT. Translated: CASSRTSGIADTQYF.

The chain uses TRBV6-5 and TRBJ1-4; D is ambiguous. This CDR3 is 15 amino acids long. CDR1 and CDR2 from the germline V gene are MNHEY and SVGAGI. Trimming cost V 0 bases and J 8 bases, with 13 bases left between them. CDR3 nucleotide sequence: TGTGCCAGCAGTTACTCCTACCTCCCGGAGGAAAAACTGTTTTTT. Its translation is CASSYSYLPEEKLFF.

This chain connects TRBV9 to TRBJ2-1; possibly TRBD2 for D (6 bases). Germline loops: CDR1 SGDLS, CDR2 YYNGEE. The CDR3 spans 16 residues. Trimming took 0 bases from V and 3 from J, leaving 13 bases between them. The CDR3 bases are TGTGCCAGCAGCGTAGGGGGCGGGGCGCACTACAATGAGCAGTTCTTC. Its translation is CASSVGGGAHYNEQFF.

The CDR3 DNA reads as TGTGCCAGCAGCTTAGGTCGGGGAACGGGTCTCAGCAATCAGCCCCAGCATTTT. The encoded protein is CASSLGRGTGLSNQPQHF. The chain employs TRBV7-2 and TRBJ1-5; no clear D. The ends were cut back, 1 base at V and 1 base at J, with 17 bases in the middle. This CDR3 comprises 18 residues. Germline values: CDR1 SGHTA, CDR2 FQGNSA.

This clone was seen more than once but under ten times. The chain employs TRBV19 and TRBJ1-5, with a tentative D call TRBD1 (6 bases). The CDR3 runs to 14 residues. Germline CDR1 reads LNHDA; CDR2 reads SQIVND (reference sequence). V was shortened by 6 bases and J by 1 base, with 10 bases between the two germline ends. DNA of the CDR3: TGTGCCAGTAGATGGGGGACAAGCAATCAGCCCCAGCATTTT. Encoded protein: CASRWGTSNQPQHF.

This clone was seen many times. The gene calls are TRBV5-1 and TRBJ2-7; D gene unclear. The V end lost 0 bases, the J end lost 6 bases, and 16 bases lay between the germline ends. Germline assignment: CDR1 SGHRS and CDR2 YFSETQ. CDR3 length equals 15 residues. The CDR3 region is CASSLAVSRLGEQYF. In DNA form, the CDR3 reads TGCGCCAGCAGCTTGGCCGTTTCTCGGCTAGGCGAGCAGTACTTC.

The chain couples TRBV10-2 to TRBJ2-2, with 9 bases aligning to TRBD1. Germline loops: CDR1 WSHSY, CDR2 SAAADI. The CDR3 extends over 15 amino acids. The ends lost 7 bases at V and 3 bases at J; junction bases unmatched: 6. CDR3 nucleotide sequence: TGCGCCAGCACGCCCGGGACAGGGTACACCGGGGAGCTGTTTTTT. It is translated as CASTPGTGYTGELFF.